The 14 T cell receptor beta chains presented below share a single source sample, sequenced in a study of response to subunit inactivated influenza vaccine. TCRdb passed the RT-PCR reads through MiXCR, listing each CDR3 protein once. The repertoire holds 530,000 or so distinct CDR3 sequences, about 12% seen once, with roughly a tenth in the top ten. Sequencing used PBMCs from blood, obtained on the day of vaccination. The receptors stem from a man between 50 and 59 years old who received an inactivated influenza vaccine.

The V and J genes are TRBV20-1 and TRBJ2-3, with a weak D call TRBD2 (7 bases). Trimming took 1 base from V and 4 from J, leaving 15 bases between them. Germline CDR1 reads DFQATT; CDR2 reads SNEGSKA (reference sequence). The CDR3 totals 15 residues. CDR3 region: CSARGNGGAPDTQYF. CDR3 bases: TGCAGTGCTAGAGGCAATGGGGGGGCCCCAGATACGCAGTATTTT.

V usage is TRBV11-2 and J usage is TRBJ2-3; TRBD1 matches at 8 bases. The CDR3 covers 17 residues. The V segment lost 2 bases and the J segment 4 bases; nucleotides outside the gene matches: 11. Germline V CDR1 and CDR2: SGHAT, FQNNGV. The CDR3 sequence: CASSLLGGQGASDTQYF. Here the CDR3 DNA reads TGTGCCAGCAGCTTACTCGGCGGGCAGGGGGCATCAGATACGCAGTATTTT.

This chain connects TRBV7-2 to TRBJ2-1, with a possible D match to TRBD1 (6 bases). V was shortened by 6 bases and J by 5 bases, with 14 bases between the two germline ends. Germline CDR1 is SGHTA and CDR2 is FQGNSA. The CDR3 sequence is 14 residues long. CDR3: CASSTSDSHNEQFF. The CDR3 coding sequence is TGTGCCAGCAGTACCTCGGACAGTCACAATGAGCAGTTCTTC.

Worth noting for this clonotype: The conserved phenylalanine or tryptophan normally closing the CDR3 is absent here, so this likely arose from a read error. The limits of the CDR3 on the DNA are not certain, so only TCRdb's listed CDR3 is given. The J gene is TRBJ2-5, the V gene TRBV6-6; the table's D call of TRBD2 was not tested on the DNA. Germline assignment: CDR1 MNHNY and CDR2 SVGAGI (reference sequence). Both ends counted, the CDR3 spans 13 residues. CDR3 in amino acids: CASSESSGAQTSG.

The CDR3 spells CATSDAKLTSYNEQFF. CDR3 in DNA: TGTGCCACCAGTGATGCGAAGCTAACCTCCTACAATGAGCAGTTCTTC. The chain is built from TRBV24-1 and TRBJ2-1; D is unclear. Trimming took 3 bases from V and 0 from J, leaving 11 bases between them. Germline V gives CDR1 KGHDR, CDR2 SFDVKD. This CDR3 has 16 residues.

This clonotype came up a few times. This sequence joins TRBV24-1 and TRBJ2-1; TRBD1 or TRBD2 may be the D gene (5 bases each). The CDR3 spans 13 residues. V was pared by 8 bases and J by 4 bases, with 11 bases between. Germline loops: CDR1 KGHDR, CDR2 SFDVKD. The CDR3 region has the DNA TGTGCCACCACCGGGGCCCCGTACAATGAGCAGTTCTTC. Translated, it gives CATTGAPYNEQFF.

The chain joins TRBV3-1 to TRBJ2-2; TRBD2 matches at 7 bases. This CDR3 has 13 amino acids. CDR1 is LGHDT and CDR2 is YNNKEL in the germline V gene (reference sequence). The junction had 4 bases not matched to a gene; V was cut back by 7 bases and J by 5 bases. The CDR3 sequence: CASTHGGTGELFF. DNA of the CDR3: TGTGCCAGCACCCACGGGGGGACCGGGGAGCTGTTTTTT. Using reference TRBV3-1 and TRBJ2-2 for the parts outside the CDR3, the full variable domain is DTAVSQTPKYLVTQMGNDKSIKCEQNLGHDTMYWYKQDSKKFLKIMFSYNNKELIINETVPNRFSPKSPDKAHLNLHINSLELGDSAVYFCASTHGGTGELFFGEGSRLTVL.

This clonotype came up many times. The rearrangement uses TRBV3-1 and TRBJ1-3; D uncertain. Per germline, CDR1 LGHDT and CDR2 YNNKEL (reference sequence). The CDR3 contains 12 residues. V was pared by 3 bases and J by 4 bases, with 4 bases between. The CDR3 here is CASSQTGNTIYF. Here the CDR3 DNA reads TGTGCCAGCAGCCAGACAGGAAACACCATATATTTT.

The chain joins TRBV10-3 to TRBJ2-5, with 9 nucleotides matching TRBD2. Per germline, CDR1 ENHRY and CDR2 SYGVKD. Germline trimming cut 8 bases from V and 1 base from J; bases unmatched to any gene: 8. The CDR3 spans 15 residues. The CDR3 loop is CAIGGSGGPQETQYF. For the CDR3, the DNA is TGTGCCATCGGTGGTAGCGGGGGACCCCAAGAGACCCAGTACTTC.

The chain uses TRBV9 and TRBJ2-7; D might be TRBD1 or TRBD2, each matching 5 bases. Trimming stripped 3 bases from V and 2 bases from J, with 18 bases between. From germline, CDR1 is SGDLS and CDR2 YYNGEE. CDR3 length: 16 residues. The CDR3 spells CASSAPPGRPTYEQYF. The CDR3 DNA sequence: TGTGCCAGCAGCGCCCCTCCGGGACGGCCAACCTACGAGCAGTACTTC.

This clonotype was observed a handful of times. The V and J genes are TRBV20-1 and TRBJ2-2; the D is unclear. Germline values: CDR1 DFQATT, CDR2 SNEGSKA (reference sequence). The CDR3 runs 12 residues. V was cut by 2 bases and J by 3 bases, with 4 bases left in between. CDR3 sequence: CSARKDTGELFF. In DNA form, the CDR3 reads TGCAGTGCTAGAAAGGACACCGGGGAGCTGTTTTTT.

On this clonotype: At one end, the junction sequence differs from germline, possibly due to a read error. V and J are TRBV19 and TRBJ1-1; D uncertain. This CDR3 spans 13 amino acids. The germline CDR1 and CDR2 sequences are LNHDA and SQIVND (reference sequence). The CDR3 coding sequence is TGTGACAGTAGCCTTGGGCTGAACACTGAAGCTTTCTTT. Its protein product is CDSSLGLNTEAFF.

The chain couples TRBV29-1 to TRBJ2-3, with D uncertain. This CDR3 is built from 11 residues. V was cut by 7 bases and J by 7 bases, with 12 bases left in between. Germline V gene data show CDR1 as SQVTM and CDR2 as ANQGSEA. In nucleotides, the CDR3 is TGCAGCGGGAAACGCGGACATACGCAGTATTTT. Its protein is CSGKRGHTQYF.

The table lists this clonotype with many counts. The chain combines TRBV5-1 with TRBJ2-1; D is uncertain. The CDR3 is 11 residues long. Germline V gives CDR1 SGHRS, CDR2 YFSETQ. Trimming cost V 5 bases and J 7 bases, with 7 bases left between them. CDR3 sequence: CASRTSNEQFF. The CDR3 DNA is TGCGCCAGCAGGACGAGTAATGAGCAGTTCTTC.